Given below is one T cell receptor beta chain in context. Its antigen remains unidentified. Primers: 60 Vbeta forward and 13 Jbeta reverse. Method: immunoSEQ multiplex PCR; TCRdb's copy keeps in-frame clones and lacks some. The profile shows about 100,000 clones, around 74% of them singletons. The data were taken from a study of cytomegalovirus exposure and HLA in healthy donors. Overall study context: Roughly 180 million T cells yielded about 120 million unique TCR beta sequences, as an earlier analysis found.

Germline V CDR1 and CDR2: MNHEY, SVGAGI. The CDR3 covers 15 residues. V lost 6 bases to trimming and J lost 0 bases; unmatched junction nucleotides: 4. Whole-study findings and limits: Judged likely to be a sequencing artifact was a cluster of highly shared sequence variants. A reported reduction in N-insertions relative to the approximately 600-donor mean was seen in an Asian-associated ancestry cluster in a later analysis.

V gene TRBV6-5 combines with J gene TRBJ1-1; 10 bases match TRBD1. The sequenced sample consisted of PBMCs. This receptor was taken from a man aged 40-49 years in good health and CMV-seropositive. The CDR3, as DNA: TGTGCCAGCAGCCCGGGACAGGGGATGAACACTGAAGCTTTCTTT. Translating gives CASSPGQGMNTEAFF.